The entry below gives a single T cell receptor (beta chain) sequence along with its context. Antigen specificity is unknown. Treatment in this sample: oral pan-JAK inhibitor, 5-10 mg twice daily. The CDR3 contains 17 residues. Germline lookup yields CDR1 LNHDA and CDR2 SQIVND (reference sequence). Trimming pared 3 bases from V and 0 bases from J, leaving 12 bases between. Extraction and reverse transcription of RNA yielded cDNA as the sequencing template. TCRdb's copy holds only in-frame clones and misses some; the assay was immunoSEQ multiplex PCR. The table records roughly 120,000 clones, roughly three fifths of them present only once. The data were taken from a study of CD8+ T cells in alopecia areata. Regarding the study as a whole: Mice gave a clearer picture of TCR sharing than patients did, possibly for HLA-related reasons.

Specimen: CD4+ T cells sorted from blood, collected at week 24, from a patient treated with tofacitinib. This chain connects TRBV19 to TRBJ2-6; D perhaps matches TRBD1 (5 bases). The sequence was collected from a human donor with alopecia areata. Here the CDR3 DNA reads TGTGCCAGTAGTATGCGGACATTAGGCTCTGGGGCCAACGTCCTGACTTTC. Translating gives CASSMRTLGSGANVLTF.